The 22 T cell receptor beta chains given below trace back to one sample, sequenced in a study of cytomegalovirus exposure and HLA in healthy donors. Amplification used 60 Vbeta primers and 13 Jbeta primers. This table comes from immunoSEQ multiplex PCR, and its TCRdb copy is limited to in-frame clones, with some not included. The sample consists of around 130,000 clones, around 9% of them appearing once. The sequenced material came from PBMCs. The origin of the receptors is a man aged 40-50 years in good health and CMV-seronegative.

This sequence joins TRBV27 and TRBJ2-3; D gene ambiguous. Germline loops: CDR1 MNHEY, CDR2 SMNVEV (reference sequence). Trimming left V 6 bases short and J 1 base short, with 5 bases between. The CDR3 has 12 amino acids. In nucleotides, the CDR3 is TGTGCCAGCAGGTCAGGCACAGATACGCAGTATTTT. Encoded protein: CASRSGTDTQYF.

This clone turned up a few times. V usage is TRBV2 and J usage is TRBJ2-2, with 9 positions matching TRBD1. This CDR3 has 15 residues. Germline V gene data show CDR1 as SNHLY and CDR2 as FYNNEI. Unmatched junction bases numbered 7, after V lost 6 bases and J lost 5 bases. The CDR3 region is CASRLQGAGTGELFF. CDR3 sequence (DNA): TGTGCCAGCAGGCTACAGGGGGCTGGAACCGGGGAGCTGTTTTTT.

The J gene is TRBJ2-7, the V gene TRBV5-1; 9 bases are a match to TRBD1. Germline V CDR1 and CDR2: SGHRS, YFSETQ. V shed 6 bases and J 2 bases; nucleotides not matched to a gene: 3. The length of the CDR3 is 13 residues. The CDR3 DNA is TGCGCCAGCAACCGGGACAGGGCCTACGAGCAGTACTTC. It translates to CASNRDRAYEQYF. Drawing the rest from reference TRBV5-1 and TRBJ2-7, the complete variable domain is KAGVTQTPRYLIKTRGQQVTLSCSPISGHRSVSWYQQTPGQGLQFLFEYFSETQRNKGNFPGRFSGRQFSNSRSEMNVSTLELGDSALYLCASNRDRAYEQYFGPGTRLTVT.

This clone has just a few counts. Here the CDR3 reads CASSQDQGSDTQYF. CDR3 nucleotides: TGTGCCAGCAGCCAAGATCAGGGGTCAGATACGCAGTATTTT. The rearrangement links TRBV4-2 to TRBJ2-3; TRBD1 might be the D (6 bases). V was pared by 0 bases and J by 4 bases, with 8 bases between. This CDR3 has 14 amino acids. Germline V gene sequence: CDR1 LGHNA, CDR2 YNFKEQ.

This clone was observed a handful of times. The rearrangement links TRBV6-6 to TRBJ2-1, with D perhaps TRBD1 (5 bases). The CDR3 length is 13 residues. V was shortened by 2 bases and J by 4 bases, with 6 bases between the two germline ends. CDR1 and CDR2 from the germline V gene are MNHNY and SVGAGI (reference sequence). The CDR3 DNA is TGTGCCAGCAGTTACAGACAGTACAATGAGCAGTTCTTC. The encoded protein is CASSYRQYNEQFF.

J is TRBJ2-2 and V is TRBV30; D possibly corresponds to TRBD2 (6 bases). The CDR3 contains 13 residues. Trimming pared 4 bases from V and 6 bases from J, leaving 12 bases between. CDR1 is GTSNPN, CDR2 SVGIG, per germline (reference sequence). The CDR3 protein is CAWMREKPGELFF. The DNA for the CDR3 is TGTGCCTGGATGCGGGAAAAGCCCGGGGAGCTGTTTTTT.

A few counts support this clone. The chain recombines TRBV27 with TRBJ2-3; 12 nucleotides line up with TRBD2. The CDR3 has 14 amino acids. Germline CDR1 reads MNHEY; CDR2 reads SMNVEV (reference sequence). Trimming removed 6 bases from V and 7 bases from J; junction bases left unmatched: 5. CDR3 sequence reads: CASSQLAGGYTQYF. The CDR3 bases are TGTGCCAGCAGCCAACTAGCGGGGGGCTATACGCAGTATTTT.

This sequence joins TRBV5-1 and TRBJ1-3; no clear D. V was pared by 4 bases and J by 1 base, with 9 bases between. Germline CDR1 and CDR2: SGHRS and YFSETQ. The CDR3 runs 14 residues. The CDR3 sequence: CASSPGQSGNTIYF. CDR3 DNA sequence: TGCGCCAGCAGCCCCGGTCAATCTGGAAACACCATATATTTT.

V is TRBV7-9 and J is TRBJ1-5; TRBD1 agrees at 10 bases. The germline CDR1 and CDR2 sequences are SEHNR and FQNEAQ (reference sequence). Trimming took 5 bases from V and 7 from J; bases not matched to a gene: 2. The CDR3 loop spans 13 amino acids. The CDR3 sequence: CASSDRGLQPQHF. Here the CDR3 DNA reads TGTGCCAGCAGCGACAGGGGGCTGCAGCCCCAGCATTTT.

In its sample, this clone was seen a few times. The chain employs TRBV6-5 and TRBJ2-2; tentative D call: TRBD2 (6 bases). The ends were cut back, 2 bases at V and 4 bases at J, with 8 bases in the middle. The germline V gene encodes CDR1 MNHEY and CDR2 SVGAGI. The length of the CDR3 is 14 residues. Here the CDR3 DNA reads TGTGCCAGCAGTTACGCGGGGAGCACCGGGGAGCTGTTTTTT. Its protein is CASSYAGSTGELFF.

The sample holds a few counts of this clone. J is TRBJ1-1 and V is TRBV7-2; D is uncertain. This CDR3 spans 16 amino acids. The germline V and J ends were trimmed by 2 bases and 5 bases, with 18 bases remaining between them. Germline lookup yields CDR1 SGHTA and CDR2 FQGNSA. CDR3 DNA: TGTGCCAGCAGCTTATCGGTCTTGGGCAGTGGAACTGAAGCTTTCTTT. This gives the protein CASSLSVLGSGTEAFF.

There are a few counts of this clone. The chain joins TRBV28 to TRBJ1-1; TRBD1 matches 8 bases. CDR3 length: 12 residues. The V and J ends lost 5 bases and 6 bases, in that order; junction bases with no gene match: 2. CDR1 is MDHEN, CDR2 SYDVKM, per germline. In nucleotides, the CDR3 is TGTGCCAGCAGTGTCAGGGGGCCTGAAGCTTTCTTT. This encodes CASSVRGPEAFF.

This sequence joins TRBV4-3 and TRBJ1-5; D is uncertain. Between the trimmed V and J ends, which lost 1 base and 8 bases, there was a span of 9 bases. Per the germline V gene, CDR1 is LGHNA and CDR2 is YSLEER. The CDR3 is made up of 13 amino acids. DNA of the CDR3: TGCGCCAGCAGCCAAGTGCTGGGAGAGCCCCAGCATTTT. Its translation: CASSQVLGEPQHF.

This clone was detected only a few times. The chain joins TRBV2 to TRBJ1-2; TRBD1 is a possible D gene (6 bases). This CDR3 spans 13 amino acids. Trimming pared 2 bases from V and 10 bases from J, leaving 14 bases between. Germline V gene sequence: CDR1 SNHLY, CDR2 FYNNEI. The CDR3 DNA is TGTGCCAGCAGTGAAAGCAGGGGATACATCTACACCTTC. Its protein product is CASSESRGYIYTF. Variable domain in full (rest from reference TRBV2 and TRBJ1-2): EPEVTQTPSHQVTQMGQEVILRCVPISNHLYFYWYRQILGQKVEFLVSFYNNEISEKSEIFDDQFSVERPDGSNFTLKIRSTKLEDSAMYFCASSESRGYIYTFGSGTRLTVV.

This clone was seen a few times. The chain recombines TRBV30 with TRBJ1-5, with 8 bases identical to TRBD1. Germline lookup yields CDR1 GTSNPN and CDR2 SVGIG (reference sequence). Trimming removed 2 bases from V and 6 bases from J; junction bases left unmatched: 9. There are 15 residues in the CDR3. In DNA, the CDR3 is TGTGCCTGGAGTTCCGAGACAGGGGCCTTTCAGCCCCAGCATTTT. It specifies CAWSSETGAFQPQHF.

In its sample, this clone was seen a few times. The rearrangement joins TRBV7-9 to TRBJ1-4; the D is unclear. This CDR3 contains 17 residues. V was trimmed by 1 base and J by 3 bases, leaving 15 bases between them. Germline V lookup: CDR1 SEHNR, CDR2 FQNEAQ (reference sequence). In DNA, the CDR3 is TGTGCCAGCAGCTTAGAGGTTTGGGGAGGCTCTAATGAAAAACTGTTTTTT. Its translation is CASSLEVWGGSNEKLFF.

This clone was detected only a few times. The J gene is TRBJ2-7, the V gene TRBV19; TRBD1 matches at 7 bases. The CDR3 spans 13 residues. Per the germline V gene, CDR1 is LNHDA and CDR2 is SQIVND (reference sequence). Germline trimming cut 7 bases from V and 1 base from J; bases unmatched to any gene: 4. Here the CDR3 reads CASKQGSSYEQYF. The CDR3 nucleotides read TGTGCCAGTAAACAGGGGAGTTCCTACGAGCAGTACTTC.

This chain connects TRBV7-8 to TRBJ1-5; possible D gene TRBD1, 6 bases. The CDR3 is 13 amino acids. Germline loops: CDR1 SGHVS, CDR2 FQNEAQ. V lost 3 bases, J lost 4 bases, and 7 bases lay in between. CDR3 region: CASSFTGNQPQHF. CDR3 sequence (DNA): TGTGCCAGCAGCTTTACAGGGAATCAGCCCCAGCATTTT.

The chain employs TRBV4-1 and TRBJ2-7; 7 bases line up with TRBD1. The CDR3 has 14 amino acids. The germline gives CDR1 MGHRA, CDR2 YSYEKL. The V gene end was trimmed by 5 bases and the J gene end by 3 bases; junction bases not matched to a gene: 7. The CDR3 protein is CASSEGYRGYEQYF. The DNA of the CDR3 is TGCGCCAGCAGCGAAGGGTACAGGGGCTACGAGCAGTACTTC.

This clone showed up just a few times. The V call is TRBV29-1, the J call TRBJ1-1; tentative D call: TRBD1 (6 bases). V lost 5 bases and J lost 11, with 21 bases in between. The CDR3 sequence is 13 residues long. The V gene's germline CDR1 is SQVTM and CDR2 ANQGSEA. The CDR3 nucleotides are TGCAGCGTTAGGGGGGGCGAGAGTTTCCTGGCTTTCTTT. As protein: CSVRGGESFLAFF.

This clone was counted a few times. This chain links TRBV4-1 with TRBJ2-5, with D possibly being TRBD1 (6 bases). The CDR3 is made up of 14 amino acids. Germline V gene lookup returns CDR1 MGHRA and CDR2 YSYEKL. V was clipped by 0 bases and J by 5 bases, with 10 bases between them. The CDR3 sequence is CASSQEGGWETQYF. The CDR3 nucleotides are TGCGCCAGCAGCCAAGAAGGGGGTTGGGAGACCCAGTACTTC.

This clone was detected a few times. This chain joins TRBV30 and TRBJ1-2; no reliable D call. The CDR3 totals 15 residues. Germline V lookup: CDR1 GTSNPN, CDR2 SVGIG (reference sequence). Trimming pared 1 base from V and 5 bases from J, leaving 17 bases between. The CDR3 bases are TGTGCCTGGAGTGATTTCCAGGAGGAGCTTTATGGCTACACCTTC. This gives the protein CAWSDFQEELYGYTF.